This T cell receptor (beta chain) was recorded in a study of blood T cell repertoires in COVID-19. Libraries were prepared by immunoSEQ multiplex PCR; TCRdb keeps only in-frame clonotypes and omits some of them. The repertoire consists of approximately 330,000 clones, with 80% to 90% occurring once and the leading ten covering about 4%. The V and J ends lost 4 bases and 3 bases, in that order; junction bases with no gene match: 15. CDR1 is SGHDT and CDR2 is YYEEEE in the germline V gene. CDR3 size: 19 residues. In this sample, this clone turned up once. The sequence was collected from a woman aged 40 to 55 with acute COVID-19. The V and J genes are TRBV5-6 and TRBJ2-7, with 14 bases fitting TRBD2. The sample consisted of PBMCs or T cells enriched from blood (not recorded which). The chain's CDR3 is CASSRLKGTSGRFGYEQYF. CDR3 in DNA: TGTGCCAGCAGCCGATTAAAGGGGACTAGCGGGAGATTCGGCTACGAGCAGTACTTC.